This T cell receptor beta chain appears in the sequencing data of a study of blood T cell repertoires in COVID-19. Study-wide background: COVID-19 samples collected from the United States, Italy and Spain covered acute and convalescent phases. The cDNA or gDNA used as material had been derived from T cells, B-cell-depleted T cells, or PBMCs.

Trimming removed 4 bases at V and 4 bases at J, with 11 bases between. The germline gives CDR1 SGHTS, CDR2 YDEGEE. This CDR3 comprises 13 residues. In the authors' methods: From reference gene primer amplification, estimates of nucleated cell counts were derived. Libraries were prepared by immunoSEQ multiplex PCR; TCRdb keeps only in-frame clonotypes and omits some of them. Clone size and the V and J calls come from that table; the DNA yielded D and trimming. The sample includes some 180,000 clones, 78% of them seen just once. The chain has TRBV5-8 and TRBJ1-1; D possibly corresponds to TRBD1 (6 bases). This sequence originates from an elderly woman with active or convalescent COVID-19. The specimen was peripheral blood. CDR3 coding DNA: TGTGCCAGCAGCCTCACAGGGAGCACTGAAGCTTTCTTT. It yields the protein CASSLTGSTEAFF.